This T cell receptor beta chain originates from a study of blood T cell repertoires in COVID-19. Study-level background: Sites in the United States, Italy and Spain provided acute and convalescent COVID-19 samples. Sources were T cells, B-cell-depleted T cells, or PBMCs; the material itself was cDNA or gDNA.

Original data processing: Counts of nucleated cells, estimated from reference gene primer amplification, were obtained. This table comes from immunoSEQ multiplex PCR, and its TCRdb copy is limited to in-frame clones, with some not included. V and J calls and clone size are given by that table; D and trimming were obtained from the DNA. The sample shows 200,000 to 300,000 clones, less than 90% of them seen only once. This CDR3 has 13 amino acids. Germline CDR1 is SGHAT and CDR2 is FQDESV (reference sequence). The V and J ends lost 1 base and 8 bases respectively, with 9 bases between them. The chain joins TRBV11-1 to TRBJ2-1; D possibly corresponds to TRBD1 (5 bases). The sample consisted of peripheral blood. The sequence came from a woman in her 40s who had recovered from COVID-19. CDR3 in amino acids: CASSLVRGYEQFF. The CDR3 nucleotides read TGTGCCAGCAGCTTAGTTAGGGGCTATGAGCAGTTCTTC.